The clone carrying this T cell receptor beta chain was seen many times. Its target is unknown. These data come from a study of blood T cells in healthy people across ages. As for the study in general: The capture of about one barcoded beta molecule per two T cells was achieved by template switching.

The length of the CDR3 is 12 residues. The V end lost 6 bases, the J end lost 4 bases, and 9 bases lay between the germline ends. The second PCR ran roughly 6 to 12 cycles with a sample-barcoded 5' primer and J-beta primers. TCRdb independently ran MiXCR on the 5' RACE reads; one entry per CDR3 protein. The table has around 1,100,000 distinct CDR3 sequences, under 40% seen once; the top ten hold 13%. Regarding the study as a whole: Per-million-T-cell TCR beta diversity fell roughly linearly with age. A strong correlation between TCR beta diversity and naive T cell percentage was seen.

The source material was blood. The clonotype comes from a man between 18 and 29 years old in good health. This sequence joins TRBV12-3 or TRBV12-4 and TRBJ1-2, with D uncertain. In DNA, the CDR3 is TGTGCCAGCAGGACAACGGGCTATGGCTACACCTTC. Translating gives CASRTTGYGYTF.